This T cell receptor (beta chain) was recorded in a study of Graves' ophthalmopathy and Graves' hyperthyroidism. This clonotype was recorded a few times. Germline CDR1 and CDR2: LNHDA and SQIVND (reference sequence). V trimming: 3 bases; J trimming: 3 bases; junction bases outside the gene matches: 5. The CDR3 consists of 15 residues. Amplified TCR beta CDR3 regions were obtained using RNA transcripts as template. HTBI primers were used in a first-round RT-PCR, which preceded a second-round multiplex PCR. MiXCR, run by TCRdb on the multiplex PCR reads, gives a single entry per CDR3 protein. This table has almost 750,000 distinct CDR3 sequences, roughly 40% appearing once. In this cohort, patients with other autoimmune diseases, uncontrolled infections, pregnancy or lactation were excluded. Thyroid ultrasound, orbital computed tomography, TRAb, serum thyroxine and clinical symptoms formed the basis of diagnosis. PBMCs were isolated from a roughly 10 ml sample of fresh peripheral blood.

The source of this sequence is an adult man with Graves' ophthalmopathy. The chain couples TRBV19 to TRBJ1-2, with 9 bases aligning to TRBD1. Specimen: peripheral blood. The CDR3 DNA is TGTGCCAGTAGTATCGGACAGGGGAGAGACTATGGCTACACCTTC. Translation gives CASSIGQGRDYGYTF.